This T cell receptor beta chain was observed in a study of beta chain features in type 1 diabetes. CDR3 length equals 15 residues. Germline CDR1 SGHNT, CDR2 YYREEE (reference sequence). Trimming stripped 1 base from V and 0 bases from J, with 10 bases between. Study-level results: It was not settled here whether HLA type affects TCRB rearrangement. TCRB CDR3 length was moderately but significantly reduced in all four CD4+ subsets of Type 1 diabetes patients. Sampled from patients, naive, central memory and Treg TCRB repertoires appeared more similar than those sampled from healthy donors.

Of note for this clone: Its antigen is still unknown.

Reverse transcribing all isolated RNA meant expressed TCRB transcripts were sequenced. Clones were sequenced by immunoSEQ multiplex PCR, and TCRdb holds only the in-frame ones, with some missing. Altogether approximately 260,000 clones are present, approximately 25% being singletons, with the ten largest covering approximately 0.011%. The sample taken for sequencing was naive CD4+ T cells from blood. The gene calls are TRBV5-4 and TRBJ2-5; D gene unclear. This sequence was found in a woman aged 25 to 45 with type 1 diabetes. In DNA, the CDR3 is TGTGCCAGCAGCTTGATGTCGCCAGACCAAGAGACCCAGTACTTC. It specifies CASSLMSPDQETQYF.